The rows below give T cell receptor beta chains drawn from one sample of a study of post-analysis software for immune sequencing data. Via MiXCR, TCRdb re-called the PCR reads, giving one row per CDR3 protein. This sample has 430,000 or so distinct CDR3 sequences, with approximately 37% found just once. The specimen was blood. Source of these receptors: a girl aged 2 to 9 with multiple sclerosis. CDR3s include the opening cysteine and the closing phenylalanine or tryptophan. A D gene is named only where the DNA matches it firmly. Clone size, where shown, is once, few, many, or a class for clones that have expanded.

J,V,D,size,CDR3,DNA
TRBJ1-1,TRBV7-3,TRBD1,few,CASSLGGQGAEAFF,TGTGCCAGCAGCTTAGGAGGGCAGGGGGCTGAAGCTTTCTTT
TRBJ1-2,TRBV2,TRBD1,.,CASYHWDRTRGYTF,TGTGCCAGCTACCACTGGGACAGGACCAGGGGCTACACCTTC
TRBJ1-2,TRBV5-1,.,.,CASSLDQHYGYTF,TGCGCCAGCAGCTTGGACCAACACTATGGCTACACCTTC
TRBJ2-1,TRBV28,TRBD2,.,CASSLAAGGPTEQFF,TGTGCCAGCAGTTTAGCTGCGGGAGGCCCCACTGAGCAGTTCTTC
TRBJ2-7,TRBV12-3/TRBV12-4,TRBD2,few,CASSLLLAGDYEQYF,TGTGCCAGCAGTTTATTGCTAGCGGGAGACTACGAGCAGTACTTC
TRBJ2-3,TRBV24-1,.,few,CATSDPAQIDTQYF,TGTGCCACCAGTGATCCAGCCCAGATTGATACGCAGTATTTT
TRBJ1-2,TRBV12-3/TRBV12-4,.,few,CASSLFLGASYGYTF,TGTGCCAGCAGTTTGTTTTTAGGAGCGTCCTATGGCTACACCTTC
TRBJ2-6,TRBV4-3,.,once,CASSQERVGANVLTF,TGCGCCAGCAGCCAAGAGAGGGTTGGGGCCAACGTCCTGACTTTC
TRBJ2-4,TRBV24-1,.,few,CATRDLKNIQYF,TGTGCCACCCGGGATCTCAAAAACATTCAGTACTTC
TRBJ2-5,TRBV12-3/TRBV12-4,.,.,CASSLMDGQETQYF,TGTGCCAGCAGTTTAATGGACGGGCAAGAGACCCAGTACTTC
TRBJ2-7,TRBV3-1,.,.,CASSDLFAEQYF,TGTGCCAGCAGCGATCTGTTCGCCGAGCAGTACTTC
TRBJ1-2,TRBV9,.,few,CASSAVILISAHGYTF,TGTGCCAGCAGCGCCGTAATCCTCATCAGTGCTCACGGCTACACCTTC
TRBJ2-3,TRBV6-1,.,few,CASSEADPSVSSTDTQYF,TGTGCCAGCAGTGAAGCAGACCCTAGCGTCTCTAGCACAGATACGCAGTATTTT
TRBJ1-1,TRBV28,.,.,CASRSFTEAFF,TGTGCCAGCCGCAGCTTCACTGAAGCTTTCTTT
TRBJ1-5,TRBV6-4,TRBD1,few,CASSDARDRGNQPQHF,TGTGCCAGCAGTGACGCCCGGGACAGGGGCAATCAGCCCCAGCATTTT
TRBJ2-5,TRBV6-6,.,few,CAASVARTQYF,TGTGCCGCAAGCGTGGCGAGGACCCAGTACTTC
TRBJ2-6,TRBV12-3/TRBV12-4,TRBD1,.,CTSRPRTGGPSGANVLTF,TGTACCAGCAGGCCGCGGACAGGGGGTCCCTCTGGGGCCAACGTCCTGACTTTC
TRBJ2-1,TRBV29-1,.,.,CSVESSDNEQFF,TGCAGCGTTGAAAGCAGTGACAATGAGCAGTTCTTC
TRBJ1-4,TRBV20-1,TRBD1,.,CSARDTGTGVEKLFF,TGCAGCGCTAGAGATACAGGGACAGGGGTTGAAAAACTGTTTTTT
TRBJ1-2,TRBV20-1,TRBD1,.,CSATPTGDYGYTF,TGCAGTGCTACACCGACAGGGGACTATGGCTACACCTTC
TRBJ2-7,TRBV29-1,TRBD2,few,CSGASGNYEQYF,TGCAGCGGGGCTAGCGGTAACTACGAGCAGTACTTC
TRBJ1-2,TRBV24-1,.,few,CATSESDSYTF,TGTGCCACCAGTGAGTCGGATAGCTACACCTTC
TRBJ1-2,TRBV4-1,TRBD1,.,CASSQDRDRPRANYGYTF,TGCGCCAGCAGCCAAGATAGGGACAGGCCCAGAGCTAACTATGGCTACACCTTC
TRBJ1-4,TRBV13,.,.,CASSFRRVQGKLFF,TGTGCCAGCAGCTTTAGGAGGGTACAAGGAAAACTGTTTTTT
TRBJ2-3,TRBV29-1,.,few,CSTTGGRGPHTDTQYF,TGCAGCACGACAGGAGGCCGAGGTCCCCACACAGATACGCAGTATTTT
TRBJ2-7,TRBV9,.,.,CASSVAAGRSYEQYF,TGTGCCAGCAGCGTAGCGGCAGGGCGCTCCTACGAGCAGTACTTC
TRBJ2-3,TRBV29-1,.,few,CSVGGRMVTDTQYF,TGCAGCGTTGGTGGGAGGATGGTGACAGATACGCAGTATTTT
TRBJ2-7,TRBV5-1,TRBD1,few,CASSQGTGIGEQYF,TGCGCCAGTAGTCAGGGGACAGGGATCGGCGAGCAGTACTTC
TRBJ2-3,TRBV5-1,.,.,CVSSQTSRVDTQYF,TGCGTCAGCAGCCAAACGTCCCGGGTGGATACGCAGTATTTT
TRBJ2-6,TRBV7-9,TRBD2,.,CASSFSGRTGANVLTF,TGTGCCAGCAGCTTCAGCGGGAGGACTGGGGCCAACGTCCTGACTTTC
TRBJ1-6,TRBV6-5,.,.,CASSPLVGSHNSPLHF,TGTGCCAGCAGTCCCTTGGTCGGCTCCCATAATTCACCCCTCCACTTT
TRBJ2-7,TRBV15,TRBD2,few,CATSRLTSSSGGLEQYF,TGTGCCACCAGCAGACTAACCTCGTCCAGCGGGGGCCTCGAGCAGTACTTC
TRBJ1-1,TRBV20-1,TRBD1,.,CSVILPGTGTEAFF,TGCAGTGTTATATTGCCCGGGACAGGGACTGAAGCTTTCTTT
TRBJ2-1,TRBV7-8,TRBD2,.,CASSSTSGNEQFF,TGTGCCAGCAGCTCCACTAGCGGCAATGAGCAGTTCTTC
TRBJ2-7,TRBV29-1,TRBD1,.,CSVGTGNREQYF,TGCAGCGTCGGGACAGGGAATCGCGAGCAGTACTTC
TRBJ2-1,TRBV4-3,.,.,CASSQEIDSGSYNEQFF,TGCGCCAGCAGCCAAGAAATAGACTCCGGCTCCTACAATGAGCAGTTCTTC
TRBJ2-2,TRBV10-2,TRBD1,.,CASSGPTGTGFTGELFF,TGCGCCAGCAGTGGACCCACCGGGACAGGGTTCACCGGGGAGCTGTTTTTT
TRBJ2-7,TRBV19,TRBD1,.,CASSTADRGRDEQYF,TGTGCCAGTAGTACCGCGGACAGGGGGCGCGACGAGCAGTACTTC
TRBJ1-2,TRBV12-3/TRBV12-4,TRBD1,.,CASSLNRGSYGYTF,TGTGCCAGCAGTCTCAACAGGGGTTCCTATGGCTACACCTTC
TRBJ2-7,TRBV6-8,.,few,CASSSRREREQYF,TGTGCCAGCAGTTCGCGCCGGGAGCGCGAGCAGTACTTC
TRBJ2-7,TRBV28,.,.,CAGSLGQAGPTYEQYF,TGTGCCGGCAGTTTGGGTCAGGCAGGACCCACCTACGAGCAGTACTTC
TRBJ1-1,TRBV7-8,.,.,CASSFETTKNTEAFF,TGTGCCAGCAGCTTCGAGACGACTAAGAACACTGAAGCTTTCTTT
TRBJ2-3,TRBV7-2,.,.,CASSHLGGTQYF,TGTGCCAGCAGCCACCTGGGGGGTACGCAGTATTTT
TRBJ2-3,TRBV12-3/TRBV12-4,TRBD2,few,CASSLRGSGRALDTQYF,TGTGCCAGCAGTTTACGGGGTAGCGGGAGGGCTTTGGATACGCAGTATTTT
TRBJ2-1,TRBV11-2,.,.,CASSLGGPLNEQFF,TGTGCCAGCAGCTTAGGTGGGCCATTGAATGAGCAGTTCTTC
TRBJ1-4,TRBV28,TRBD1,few,CASGPGQGPTNEKLFF,TGTGCCAGCGGACCGGGACAGGGCCCAACTAATGAAAAACTGTTTTTT
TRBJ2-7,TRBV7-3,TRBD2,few,CASSLSGGAFDEQYF,TGTGCCAGCAGCTTAAGCGGGGGGGCGTTCGACGAGCAGTACTTC
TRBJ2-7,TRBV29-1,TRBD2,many,CSVYSGRASHEQYF,TGCAGCGTTTATAGCGGGAGGGCCTCCCACGAGCAGTACTTC
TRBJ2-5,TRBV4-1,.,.,CASSQVGASGTKRYF,TGCGCCAGCAGCCAAGTGGGTGCATCGGGAACGAAGCGGTACTTC
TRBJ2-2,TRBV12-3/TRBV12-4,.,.,CATRKEVLSTGELFF,TGTGCCACCCGAAAAGAGGTTTTGAGTACCGGGGAGCTGTTTTTT
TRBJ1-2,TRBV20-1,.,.,CSARRDINYGYTF,TGCAGTGCCCGACGGGACATTAACTATGGCTACACCTTC
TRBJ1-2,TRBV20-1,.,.,CSGGGGRNYGYTF,TGCAGTGGCGGGGGGGGGCGCAACTATGGCTACACCTTC
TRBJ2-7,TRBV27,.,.,CASSTIARVAYEQYF,TGTGCCAGCAGTACGATAGCGCGAGTGGCCTACGAGCAGTACTTC
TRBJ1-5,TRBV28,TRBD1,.,CASRVSGTASNQPQHF,TGTGCCAGCAGAGTTTCTGGGACAGCAAGCAATCAGCCCCAGCATTTT
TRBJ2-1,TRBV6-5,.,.,CANSYPGVGLGSYNEQFF,TGTGCCAACAGTTACCCGGGAGTGGGCTTAGGCTCCTACAATGAGCAGTTCTTC